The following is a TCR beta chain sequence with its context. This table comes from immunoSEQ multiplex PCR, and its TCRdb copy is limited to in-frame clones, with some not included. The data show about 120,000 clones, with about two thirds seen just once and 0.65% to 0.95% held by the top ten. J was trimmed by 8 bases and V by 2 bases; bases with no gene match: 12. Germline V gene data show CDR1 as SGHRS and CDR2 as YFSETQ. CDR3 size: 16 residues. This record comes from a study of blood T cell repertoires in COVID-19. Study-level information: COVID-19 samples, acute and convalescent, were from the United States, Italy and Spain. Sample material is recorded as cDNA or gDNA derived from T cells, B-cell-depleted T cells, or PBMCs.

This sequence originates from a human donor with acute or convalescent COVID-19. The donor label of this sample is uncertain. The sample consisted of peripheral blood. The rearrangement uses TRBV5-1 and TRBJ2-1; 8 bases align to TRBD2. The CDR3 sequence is CASSFGRGVLIDEQFF. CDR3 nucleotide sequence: TGCGCCAGCAGCTTTGGGCGGGGGGTCCTCATTGATGAGCAGTTCTTC.